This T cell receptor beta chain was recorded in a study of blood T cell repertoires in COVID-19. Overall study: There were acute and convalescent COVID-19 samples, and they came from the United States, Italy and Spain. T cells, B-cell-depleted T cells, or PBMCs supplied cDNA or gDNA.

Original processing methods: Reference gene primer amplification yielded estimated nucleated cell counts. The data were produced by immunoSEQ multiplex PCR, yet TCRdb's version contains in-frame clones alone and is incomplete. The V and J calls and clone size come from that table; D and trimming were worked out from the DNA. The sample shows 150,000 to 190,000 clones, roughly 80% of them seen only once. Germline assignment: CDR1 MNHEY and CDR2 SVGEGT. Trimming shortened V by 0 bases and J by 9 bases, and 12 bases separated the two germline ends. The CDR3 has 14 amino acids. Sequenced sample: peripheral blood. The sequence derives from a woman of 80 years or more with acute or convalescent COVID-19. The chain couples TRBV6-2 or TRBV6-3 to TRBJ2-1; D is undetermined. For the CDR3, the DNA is TGTGCCAGCAGTTACTCGGTGCCTGGCAGTGAGCAGTTCTTC. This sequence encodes CASSYSVPGSEQFF.